This TCR beta chain was identified in a study of CD8 T cells in ankylosing spondylitis (dated by TCRdb to the late 2010s). For the wider study: To find TCR variants linked to disease, the study profiled T cell receptor beta repertoires in ankylosing spondylitis patients and healthy donors. Peripheral blood was sampled, and synovial fluid was additionally collected from ankylosing spondylitis patients. In total, the full study cohort was made up of 100 to 140 healthy donors and 25 to 30 ankylosing spondylitis patients.

Counted from cysteine to phenylalanine, this CDR3 has 15 amino acids. Kept here is only the CDR3 DNA, which spans 45 bases and is read in frame from base 1. The V end loses 0 bases and the J end loses 0 bases, and a stretch of 10 bases separates them. The CDR1 and CDR2 encoded by the germline V gene are SGDLS and YYNGEE. The paper as a whole reports these results and caveats: A TCR beta motif made up of several highly homologous amino acid variants appeared to be characteristic of blood from ankylosing spondylitis patients. The disease-linked clones showed a CD8+ phenotype and occurred at relatively low frequencies in peripheral blood. According to the report, matched synovial fluid samples from ankylosing spondylitis patients were significantly enriched for the disease-linked clones. Some motif variants had previously been reported in the synovial fluid and blood of reactive arthritis patients, which suggests shared mechanisms of disease initiation.

This clonotype was observed many times. Its target antigen remains unknown. The record has no base qualities; no much larger clone is one base away. The reads were generated on an Illumina HiSeq 2500. Quantitative 5'-RACE with molecular barcodes was the method used to prepare the TCR beta libraries. In the original analysis: A new computational method based on a probabilistic model of VDJ rearrangement was used to identify disease-linked TCR variants. TCRdb's own reprocessing of the public reads used fastp at Q25 and MiXCR and kept productive beta chains. For every CDR3 protein sequence, its rows merge into one entry that carries the most common genes and DNA. TCRdb, rather than the study authors, made the V and J calls. The sample table lists thousands of distinct CDR3 sequences, roughly 3.9% of them with a count of one. The ten largest make up about 10% of the sample.

The receptor chain draws on TRBV9 and TRBJ2-7; there is no confident call for the D gene. The clonotype originates from a female donor with ankylosing spondylitis or in good health (not recorded which). The specimen sequenced was blood, either unsorted or a sorted T cell fraction (not recorded which). The DNA sequence is given as TGTGCCAGCAGCGTAGGAACAACCAGCTCCTACGAGCAGTACTTC. Translated, it reads CASSVGTTSSYEQYF.